This T cell receptor beta chain was recovered during a study of PD-L1 blockade in urothelial cancer. Assay: immunoSEQ multiplex PCR; the TCRdb copy retains only in-frame clones and omits some. Of some 79,000 clones listed, 82% are singletons. This CDR3 has 18 residues. V was pared by 1 base and J by 5 bases, with 15 bases of the junction left unmatched. Germline V gene data show CDR1 as LGHNA and CDR2 as YNFKEQ. The sample holds one count of this clone. The chain is built from TRBV4-2 and TRBJ1-2, with 8 bases aligning to TRBD1. The receptor comes from a man between 65 and 79 years old with urothelial cancer. The material was PBMCs, obtained around atezolizumab (anti-PD-L1) treatment. Here the CDR3 reads CASSQVDGQGAFGYGYTF. CDR3 nucleotide sequence: TGTGCCAGCAGCCAAGTGGATGGTCAGGGGGCGTTCGGATATGGCTACACCTTC.